These 4 T cell receptor beta chains were sequenced from one sample in a study of CD8+CD57+ T cells in acquired aplastic anemia. TCR beta VDJ and CDR3 profiling used genomic DNA as template. TCRdb reprocessed the reads via MiXCR and lists one record per CDR3 protein. Here the sample spans about 110,000 distinct CDR3 sequences, roughly 50% being singletons. Input material: sorted CD4+, CD8+, or CD8+CD57+ T cells (not recorded which) from PBMCs. The origin of the receptors is a human donor in good health, serving as a control.

This clonotype was observed at least ten times. The V call is TRBV2, the J call TRBJ2-7; unclear D gene. Between the trimmed V and J ends, which lost 7 bases and 4 bases, there was a span of 11 bases. The CDR3 sequence is 12 residues long. CDR1 is SNHLY, CDR2 FYNNEI, per germline. CDR3 nucleotides: TGTGCCAGCACCTACACAACGTACGAGCAGTACTTC. Protein sequence: CASTYTTYEQYF.

There are a few counts of this clonotype. V usage is TRBV4-3 and J usage is TRBJ2-7, with TRBD2 identical over 13 bases. The ends lost 4 bases at V and 2 bases at J; junction bases unmatched: 2. Germline V gives CDR1 LGHNA, CDR2 YSLEER. CDR3 length: 15 amino acids. The CDR3 DNA sequence: TGCGCCAGCAGCCTTGGGACTAGCGGGACCTACGAGCAGTACTTC. It encodes CASSLGTSGTYEQYF.

For this clonotype: A much bigger clone sits one base away, suggesting this may be a read error. The genes are TRBV5-5 and TRBJ2-7, with D perhaps given as TRBD1 or TRBD2 (5 bases each). The germline V and J ends were trimmed by 6 bases and 7 bases, with 20 bases remaining between them. CDR3 length equals 14 residues. Germline V gives CDR1 SGHKS, CDR2 YYEKEE (reference sequence). CDR3 sequence (DNA): TGTGCCAGCATCCCAGGGACCCTAAACAATGAGCAGTACTTC. The encoded protein is CASIPGTLNNEQYF.

CDR3 sequence: CASSHGGTGGEETQYF. Written as DNA, the CDR3 is TGTGCCAGCAGCCATGGGGGGACAGGGGGGGAAGAGACCCAGTACTTC. The chain joins TRBV11-2 to TRBJ2-5; 11 bases match TRBD1. The ends lost 5 bases at V and 3 bases at J; junction bases unmatched: 8. Germline-derived CDR1 and CDR2 are SGHAT and FQNNGV. The length of the CDR3 is 16 residues.